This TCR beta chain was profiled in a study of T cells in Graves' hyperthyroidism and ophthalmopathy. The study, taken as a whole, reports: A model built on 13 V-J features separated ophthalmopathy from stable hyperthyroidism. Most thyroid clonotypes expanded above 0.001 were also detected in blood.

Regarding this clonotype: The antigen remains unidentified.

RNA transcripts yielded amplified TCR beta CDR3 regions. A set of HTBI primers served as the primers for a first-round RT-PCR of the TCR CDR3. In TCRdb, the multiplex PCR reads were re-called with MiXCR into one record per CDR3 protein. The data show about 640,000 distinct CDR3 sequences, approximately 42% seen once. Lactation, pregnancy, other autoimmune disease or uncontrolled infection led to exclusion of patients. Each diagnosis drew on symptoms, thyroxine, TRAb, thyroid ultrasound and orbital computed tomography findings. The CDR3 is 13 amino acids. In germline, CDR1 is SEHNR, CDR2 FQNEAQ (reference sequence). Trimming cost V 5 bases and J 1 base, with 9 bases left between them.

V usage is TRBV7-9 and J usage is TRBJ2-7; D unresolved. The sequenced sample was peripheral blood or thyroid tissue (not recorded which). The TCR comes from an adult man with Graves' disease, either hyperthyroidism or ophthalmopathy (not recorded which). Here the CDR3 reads CASSPIESYEQYF. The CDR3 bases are TGTGCCAGCAGCCCAATCGAATCCTACGAGCAGTACTTC.